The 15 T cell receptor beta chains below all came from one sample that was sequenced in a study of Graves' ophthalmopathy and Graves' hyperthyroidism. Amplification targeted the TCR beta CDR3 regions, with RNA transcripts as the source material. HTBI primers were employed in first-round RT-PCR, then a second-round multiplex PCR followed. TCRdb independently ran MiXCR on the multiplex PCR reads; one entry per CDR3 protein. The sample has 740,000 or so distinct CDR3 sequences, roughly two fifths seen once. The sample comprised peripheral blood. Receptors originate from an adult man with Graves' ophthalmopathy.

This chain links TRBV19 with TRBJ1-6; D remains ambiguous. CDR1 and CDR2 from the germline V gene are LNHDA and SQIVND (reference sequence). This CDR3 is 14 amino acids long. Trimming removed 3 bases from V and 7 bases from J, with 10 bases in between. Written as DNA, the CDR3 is TGTGCCAGTAGTATCCGGGGATCCAATTCACCCCTCCACTTT. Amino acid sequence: CASSIRGSNSPLHF. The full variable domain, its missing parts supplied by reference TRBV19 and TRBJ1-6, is DGGITQSPKYLFRKEGQNVTLSCEQNLNHDAMYWYRQDPGQGLRLIYYSQIVNDFQKGDIAEGYSVSREKKESFPLTVTSAQKNPTAFYLCASSIRGSNSPLHFGNGTRLTVT.

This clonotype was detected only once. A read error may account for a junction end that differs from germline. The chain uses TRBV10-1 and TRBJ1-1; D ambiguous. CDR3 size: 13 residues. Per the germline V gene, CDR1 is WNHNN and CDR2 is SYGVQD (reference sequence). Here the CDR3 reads CAWMVRSNTEAFF. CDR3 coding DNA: TGTGCCTGGATGGTCAGGAGTAACACTGAAGCTTTCTTT.

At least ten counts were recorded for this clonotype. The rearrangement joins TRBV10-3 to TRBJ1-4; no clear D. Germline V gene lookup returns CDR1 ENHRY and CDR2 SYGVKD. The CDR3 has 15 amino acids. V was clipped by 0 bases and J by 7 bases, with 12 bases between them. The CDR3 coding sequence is TGTGCCATCAGTGAGTCGTCGGGAGTGGGTGAAAAACTGTTTTTT. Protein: CAISESSGVGEKLFF.

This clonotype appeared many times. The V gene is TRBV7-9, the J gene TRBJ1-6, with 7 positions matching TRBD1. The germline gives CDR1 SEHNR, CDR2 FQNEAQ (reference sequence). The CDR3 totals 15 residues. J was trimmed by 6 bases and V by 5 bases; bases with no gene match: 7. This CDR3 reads CASSTVGTANSPLHF. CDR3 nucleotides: TGTGCCAGCAGCACCGTCGGGACAGCTAATTCACCCCTCCACTTT.

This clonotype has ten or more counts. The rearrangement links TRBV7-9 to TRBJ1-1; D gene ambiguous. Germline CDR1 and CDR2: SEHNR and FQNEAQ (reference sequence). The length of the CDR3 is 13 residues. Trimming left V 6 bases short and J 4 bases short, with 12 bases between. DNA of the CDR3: TGTGCCAGCAGAGGCAGTTTCGGCACTGAAGCTTTCTTT. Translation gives CASRGSFGTEAFF. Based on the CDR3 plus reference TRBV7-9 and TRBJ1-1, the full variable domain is DTGVSQNPRHKITKRGQNVTFRCDPISEHNRLYWYRQTLGQGPEFLTYFQNEAQLEKSRLLSDRFSAERPKGSFSTLEIQRTEQGDSAMYLCASRGSFGTEAFFGQGTRLTVV.

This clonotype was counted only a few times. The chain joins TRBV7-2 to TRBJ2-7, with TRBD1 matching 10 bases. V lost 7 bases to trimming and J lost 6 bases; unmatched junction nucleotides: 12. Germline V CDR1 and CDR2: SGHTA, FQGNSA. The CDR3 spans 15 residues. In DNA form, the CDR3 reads TGTGCCAGCAACTCGGCCGGACAGGGGGTGGGCGAGCAGTACTTC. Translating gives CASNSAGQGVGEQYF.

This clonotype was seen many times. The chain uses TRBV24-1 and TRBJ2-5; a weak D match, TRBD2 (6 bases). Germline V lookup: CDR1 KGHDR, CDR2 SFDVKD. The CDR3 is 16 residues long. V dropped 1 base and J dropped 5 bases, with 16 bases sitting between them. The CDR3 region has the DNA TGTGCCACCAGTGATTTCGGCCCGGGGGTGGGGGAGACCCAGTACTTC. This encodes CATSDFGPGVGETQYF.

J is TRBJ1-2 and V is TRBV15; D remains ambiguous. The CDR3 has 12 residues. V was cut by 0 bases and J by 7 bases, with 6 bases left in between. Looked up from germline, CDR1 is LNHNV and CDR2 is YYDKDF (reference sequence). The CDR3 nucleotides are TGTGCCACCAGCAGAGATTACGGTGGCTACACCTTC. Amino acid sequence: CATSRDYGGYTF.

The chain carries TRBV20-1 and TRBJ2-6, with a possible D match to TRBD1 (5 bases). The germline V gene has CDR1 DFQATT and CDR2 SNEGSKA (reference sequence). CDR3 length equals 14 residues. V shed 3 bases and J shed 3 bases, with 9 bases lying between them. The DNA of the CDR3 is TGCAGTGCTAGCGGCAGGGTTGGGGCCAACGTCCTGACTTTC. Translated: CSASGRVGANVLTF.

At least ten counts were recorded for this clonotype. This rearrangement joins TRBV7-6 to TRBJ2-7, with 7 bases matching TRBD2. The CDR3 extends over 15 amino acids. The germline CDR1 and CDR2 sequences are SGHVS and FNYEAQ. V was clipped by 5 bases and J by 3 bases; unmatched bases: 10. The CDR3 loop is CASSPRAGLNYEQYF. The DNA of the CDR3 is TGTGCCAGCAGCCCTCGAGCGGGACTCAACTACGAGCAGTACTTC. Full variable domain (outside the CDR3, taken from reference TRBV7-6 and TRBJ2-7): GAGVSQSPRYKVTKRGQDVALRCDPISGHVSLYWYRQALGQGPEFLTYFNYEAQQDKSGLPNDRFSAERPEGSISTLTIQRTEQRDSAMYRCASSPRAGLNYEQYFGPGTRLTVT.

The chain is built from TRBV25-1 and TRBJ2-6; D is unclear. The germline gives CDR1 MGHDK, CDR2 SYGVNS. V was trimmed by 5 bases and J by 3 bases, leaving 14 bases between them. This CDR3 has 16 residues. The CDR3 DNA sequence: TGTGCCAGCAGTCCTCCAGGCCTTGGTGGGGCCAACGTCCTGACTTTC. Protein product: CASSPPGLGGANVLTF.

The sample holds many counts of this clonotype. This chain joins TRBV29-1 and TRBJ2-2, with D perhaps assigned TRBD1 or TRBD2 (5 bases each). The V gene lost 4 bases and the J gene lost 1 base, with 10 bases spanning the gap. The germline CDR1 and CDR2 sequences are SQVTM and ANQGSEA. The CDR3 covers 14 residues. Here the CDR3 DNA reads TGCAGCGTTGGTAGGGACGGGAACACCGGGGAGCTGTTTTTT. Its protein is CSVGRDGNTGELFF.

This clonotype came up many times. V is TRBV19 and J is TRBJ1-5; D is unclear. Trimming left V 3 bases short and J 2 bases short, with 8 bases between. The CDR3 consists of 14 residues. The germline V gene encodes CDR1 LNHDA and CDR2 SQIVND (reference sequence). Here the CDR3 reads CASSILSGNQPQHF. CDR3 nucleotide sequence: TGTGCCAGTAGTATCTTGTCAGGCAATCAGCCCCAGCATTTT.

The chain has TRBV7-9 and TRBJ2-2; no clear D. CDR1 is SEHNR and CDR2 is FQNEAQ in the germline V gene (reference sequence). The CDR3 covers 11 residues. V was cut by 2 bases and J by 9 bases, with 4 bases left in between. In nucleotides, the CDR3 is TGTGCCAGCAGCTTATTCAGGGAGCTGTTTTTT. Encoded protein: CASSLFRELFF.

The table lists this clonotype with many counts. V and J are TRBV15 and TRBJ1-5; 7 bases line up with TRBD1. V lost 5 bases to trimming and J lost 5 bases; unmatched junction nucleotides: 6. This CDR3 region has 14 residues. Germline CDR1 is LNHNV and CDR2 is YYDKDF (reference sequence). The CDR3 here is CATSGGQVDQPQHF. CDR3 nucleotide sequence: TGTGCCACCAGCGGAGGACAGGTAGATCAGCCCCAGCATTTT.